Following are 5 T cell receptor beta chains from one sample sequenced in a study of a mutant IDH1 vaccine in newly diagnosed glioma. The time point was: week 35, safety follow-up. In every dose of vaccine, 300 ug of mutant IDH1 20-mer peptide was given alongside topical imiquimod. Sequencing used immunoSEQ multiplex PCR; TCRdb keeps in-frame clones, though not all of them. Among 30,000 to 40,000 clones listed, about 80% were seen once. Their antigens remain unidentified. The source material was PBMCs, sampled from a glioma patient whose treatment included an IDH1 peptide vaccine. The receptors were sampled from a man aged 40-50 years with glioma. Some clones in this sample may be carry-over from other donors' samples.

The chain links TRBV19 to TRBJ1-1; D may be TRBD1 (5 bases). V lost 6 bases and J lost 4, with 15 bases in between. In germline, CDR1 is LNHDA, CDR2 SQIVND (reference sequence). This CDR3 region has 14 residues. In DNA, the CDR3 is TGTGCCAGTAGGGGAAGGGGAAGTGGCACTGAAGCTTTCTTT. Translating it yields CASRGRGSGTEAFF.

The rearrangement links TRBV29-1 to TRBJ1-2; 7 bases match TRBD1. In germline, CDR1 is SQVTM, CDR2 ANQGSEA. The CDR3 sequence is 13 residues long. Losses at the gene ends were 0 bases for V and 6 bases for J; bases not matched to a gene: 4. The CDR3 DNA reads TGCAGCGTTGAAGAGGGACAGCTAGATGGCTACACCTTC. This sequence encodes CSVEEGQLDGYTF.

This chain connects TRBV5-1 to TRBJ1-1; TRBD1 might be the D (5 bases). This CDR3 is built from 12 residues. V lost 3 bases to trimming and J lost 4 bases, with 7 bases between them. Germline V gives CDR1 SGHRS, CDR2 YFSETQ. The CDR3 DNA reads TGCGCCAGCAGCTGGGGGGGCACTGAAGCTTTCTTT. The encoded protein is CASSWGGTEAFF.

This clone was observed a single time. The V and J genes are TRBV5-5 and TRBJ1-2; TRBD1 is a possible D gene (6 bases). CDR3 length: 13 amino acids. The germline V gene encodes CDR1 SGHKS and CDR2 YYEKEE (reference sequence). Deletions cut 4 bases from V and 4 bases from J, with 11 bases between. CDR3 DNA sequence: TGTGCCAGCAGCCCCCGGGACACCTATGGCTACACCTTC. Protein sequence: CASSPRDTYGYTF.

The chain recombines TRBV5-1 with TRBJ1-5; 7 bases align to TRBD1. Germline V gene data show CDR1 as SGHRS and CDR2 as YFSETQ. The CDR3 contains 14 residues. Unmatched junction bases numbered 5, after V lost 3 bases and J lost 5 bases. The CDR3 region is CASSYRQGDQPQHF. CDR3 coding DNA: TGCGCCAGCAGCTACCGACAGGGCGATCAGCCCCAGCATTTT.